One sample yielded the 23 T cell receptor beta chains listed below, sequenced in a study of pediatric ulcerative colitis. Repertoires were generated with immunoSEQ multiplex PCR, while TCRdb's copy carries only in-frame clones and drops some. The sample holds tens of thousands of clones, approximately 71% seen once. During colonoscopy, one to two rectal pinch biopsies were collected. Material for sequencing was gut tissue. These TCRs come from a boy younger than 18 with severe ulcerative colitis.

The J gene is TRBJ1-1, the V gene TRBV7-6, with 8 nucleotides matching TRBD1. CDR1 and CDR2 from the germline V gene are SGHVS and FNYEAQ. This CDR3 contains 16 residues. V shed 2 bases, J shed 0 bases, and the junction held 5 bases outside the gene matches. In nucleotides, the CDR3 is TGTGCCAGCAGCTTAAATACAGGGGGGATGAACACTGAAGCTTTCTTT. It encodes CASSLNTGGMNTEAFF.

This chain joins TRBV19 and TRBJ2-7; 7 nucleotides match TRBD2. The CDR3 length is 15 residues. In germline, CDR1 is LNHDA, CDR2 SQIVND (reference sequence). V gave up 3 bases and J gave up 3 bases; unmatched junction bases: 8. CDR3 amino acids: CASSIGLAEIYEQYF. CDR3 DNA sequence: TGTGCCAGTAGTATTGGTCTAGCGGAGATCTACGAGCAGTACTTC.

The chain is built from TRBV2 and TRBJ2-5; possible D gene TRBD2, 6 bases. Germline values: CDR1 SNHLY, CDR2 FYNNEI. With 9 bases removed from V and 5 bases from J, the gap between germline ends came to 22 bases. This CDR3 comprises 15 residues. CDR3: CASPRTNPKGETQYF. As DNA, the CDR3 is TGTGCCAGTCCGAGGACTAACCCTAAAGGGGAGACCCAGTACTTC.

The J gene is TRBJ2-3, the V gene TRBV9, with 14 bases lining up with TRBD2. This CDR3 spans 18 amino acids. Germline V gives CDR1 SGDLS, CDR2 YYNGEE. Trimming took 3 bases from V and 3 from J; bases not matched to a gene: 9. CDR3 nucleotides: TGTGCCAGCAGCGGCCCCGTGACTAGCGGGAGGGAAACAGATACGCAGTATTTT. It codes for CASSGPVTSGRETDTQYF.

V is TRBV7-3 and J is TRBJ2-6, with no clear D. The CDR3 contains 15 residues. Trimming stripped 3 bases from V and 0 bases from J, with 6 bases between. The V gene's germline CDR1 is SGHTA and CDR2 FQGTGA. As DNA, the CDR3 is TGTGCCAGCAGCTTCCAGGCCTCTGGGGCCAACGTCCTGACTTTC. This gives the protein CASSFQASGANVLTF.

This chain joins TRBV10-1 and TRBJ2-2; the D gene is possibly TRBD2 (5 bases). Deletions cut 7 bases from V and 3 bases from J, with 15 bases between. This CDR3 comprises 15 residues. Germline loops: CDR1 WNHNN, CDR2 SYGVQD (reference sequence). The CDR3 coding sequence is TGCGCCAGCACCGTGAGGGAGCCTTACACCGGGGAGCTGTTTTTT. It codes for CASTVREPYTGELFF.

The CDR3 region is CASSDPLRHSNQPQHF. The CDR3 DNA is TGTGCCAGCAGTGACCCCCTCAGACATAGCAATCAGCCCCAGCATTTT. The gene calls are TRBV6-1 and TRBJ1-5; D unresolved. Trimming shortened V by 3 bases and J by 0 bases, and 12 bases separated the two germline ends. This CDR3 has 16 residues. Germline V gene lookup returns CDR1 MNHNS and CDR2 SASEGT.

The chain couples TRBV19 to TRBJ1-2, with TRBD1 matching 10 bases. CDR3 length: 14 amino acids. Per the germline V gene, CDR1 is LNHDA and CDR2 is SQIVND (reference sequence). Trimming at V came to 4 bases and at J to 8 bases, leaving 7 bases not matched to a gene. The CDR3 DNA follows: TGTGCCAGTAGTACCTTGACAGGGGGCAGGGGCTACACCTTC. Its translation: CASSTLTGGRGYTF.

The V gene is TRBV9, the J gene TRBJ2-1; 8 nucleotides align to TRBD2. Germline V gene sequence: CDR1 SGDLS, CDR2 YYNGEE. The CDR3 has 15 amino acids. V lost 0 bases to trimming and J lost 4 bases; unmatched junction nucleotides: 3. Here the CDR3 DNA reads TGTGCCAGCAGCGTAGGGGGGACTAGTTACAATGAGCAGTTCTTC. Protein sequence: CASSVGGTSYNEQFF.

This chain uses TRBV5-1 with TRBJ2-5; D may be TRBD1 or TRBD2 (5 bases each). The V gene's germline CDR1 is SGHRS and CDR2 YFSETQ. CDR3 length: 17 residues. V lost 0 bases to trimming and J lost 1 base, with 16 bases between them. The DNA of the CDR3 is TGCGCCAGCAGCTTGGGGGGTGTGGGACCAGTCCAAGAGACCCAGTACTTC. Translating gives CASSLGGVGPVQETQYF.

The J gene is TRBJ2-5, the V gene TRBV29-1; D is perhaps TRBD1 (6 bases). V dropped 1 base and J dropped 5 bases, with 14 bases sitting between them. The CDR3 contains 14 residues. Germline V gives CDR1 SQVTM, CDR2 ANQGSEA. This chain's CDR3 is CSVEGPGDAETQYF. CDR3 nucleotides: TGCAGCGTTGAAGGACCAGGGGATGCGGAGACCCAGTACTTC.

By sample fraction, this clone is medium-sized. The chain combines TRBV6-1 with TRBJ1-5; D is possibly TRBD1 (5 bases). Per the germline V gene, CDR1 is MNHNS and CDR2 is SASEGT. The CDR3 is made up of 17 amino acids. Trimming cost V 2 bases and J 5 bases, with 19 bases left between them. CDR3 nucleotides: TGTGCCAGCAGTGAATTATTGTCAGGGCCGTTGGATCAGCCCCAGCATTTT. It translates to CASSELLSGPLDQPQHF.

The chain links TRBV7-9 to TRBJ2-1; TRBD2 matches 9 bases. Germline values: CDR1 SEHNR, CDR2 FQNEAQ (reference sequence). Trimming cost V 2 bases and J 9 bases; bases outside gene matches: 8. The CDR3 runs to 15 residues. The CDR3 DNA reads as TGTGCCAGCAGCTTAAGCGGGGGACTAGCAAGTGAGCAGTTCTTC. It is translated as CASSLSGGLASEQFF.

The V and J genes are TRBV30 and TRBJ2-1; D uncertain. Deletions cut 3 bases from V and 5 bases from J, with 11 bases between. This CDR3 spans 13 amino acids. Germline CDR1 GTSNPN, CDR2 SVGIG (reference sequence). The CDR3 DNA is TGTGCCTGGAGAACCCGACGGGACAATGAGCAGTTCTTC. Residues: CAWRTRRDNEQFF.

The chain employs TRBV11-3 and TRBJ2-1; D gene uncertain. The germline V and J ends were trimmed by 5 bases and 9 bases, with 14 bases remaining between them. This CDR3 spans 13 amino acids. Germline V lookup: CDR1 SGHNT, CDR2 YENEEA. This chain's CDR3 is CASSITPEAEQFF. For the CDR3, the DNA is TGTGCCAGCAGCATTACCCCAGAGGCTGAGCAGTTCTTC.

This clone showed up just a few times. The chain uses TRBV5-1 and TRBJ1-2; 10 nucleotides align to TRBD1. Germline values: CDR1 SGHRS, CDR2 YFSETQ. After removal of 5 bases from V and 6 bases from J, the junction contained 4 bases not matched to a gene. CDR3 size: 13 residues. CDR3 region: CASRTGTGDGYTF. The CDR3 coding sequence is TGCGCCAGCAGGACCGGGACAGGGGATGGCTACACCTTC.

The gene calls are TRBV7-2 and TRBJ2-1; TRBD2 agrees at 10 bases. J was trimmed by 6 bases and V by 3 bases; bases with no gene match: 5. This CDR3 has 15 residues. CDR1 is SGHTA, CDR2 FQGNSA, per germline. The CDR3 region has the DNA TGTGCCAGCAGCTTGCTAGCGGGAGTATCCAATGAGCAGTTCTTC. It yields the protein CASSLLAGVSNEQFF.

This clone came up a few times. This CDR3 reads CASSLVDTHGYTF. CDR3 DNA: TGTGCCAGCAGCTTGGTCGATACGCATGGCTACACCTTC. The chain is built from TRBV5-6 and TRBJ1-2, with D uncertain. V lost 0 bases and J lost 6, with 9 bases in between. The CDR3 has 13 residues. Germline CDR1 reads SGHDT; CDR2 reads YYEEEE.

The chain has TRBV6-5 and TRBJ2-7; 8 bases are a match to TRBD2. Looked up from germline, CDR1 is MNHEY and CDR2 is SVGAGI. This CDR3 comprises 13 residues. V was clipped by 8 bases and J by 2 bases; unmatched bases: 5. CDR3 in amino acids: CASLGAGAYEQYF. Here the CDR3 DNA reads TGTGCCAGCTTGGGAGCGGGAGCCTACGAGCAGTACTTC.

The sample holds one count of this clone. One end of the junction is discordant with germline, which a read error may explain. This chain uses TRBV5-1 with TRBJ2-1; D is unclear. This CDR3 spans 11 amino acids. CDR1 SGHRS and CDR2 YFSETQ come from the germline V gene. The CDR3 reads CASGLGPEQFF. Written as DNA, the CDR3 is TGCGCCAGCGGCTTAGGCCCAGAGCAGTTCTTC.

The chain has TRBV6-1 and TRBJ1-3; the match to TRBD1 covers 9 bases. The V gene end was trimmed by 7 bases and the J gene end by 5 bases; junction bases not matched to a gene: 6. The CDR3 is made up of 14 amino acids. Germline CDR1 reads MNHNS; CDR2 reads SASEGT. The CDR3 nucleotides read TGTGCCAGCACCCCGACAGGGGGTAGAAACACCATATATTTT. Protein product: CASTPTGGRNTIYF.

The chain is built from TRBV2 and TRBJ1-3; D is uncertain. Trimming removed 2 bases at V and 3 bases at J, with 5 bases between. The V gene's germline CDR1 is SNHLY and CDR2 FYNNEI. The CDR3 runs to 13 residues. CDR3 sequence: CASSEYGGNTIYF. The CDR3, as DNA: TGTGCCAGCAGTGAATACGGTGGAAACACCATATATTTT.

This sequence joins TRBV7-3 and TRBJ2-5; perhaps TRBD1 as D (6 bases). The CDR3 totals 15 residues. Per germline, CDR1 SGHTA and CDR2 FQGTGA. Trimming removed 0 bases at V and 7 bases at J, with 15 bases between. CDR3 sequence (DNA): TGTGCCAGCAGCTTAACCCCGGGACATCGAAGGACCCAGTACTTC. Translating it yields CASSLTPGHRRTQYF.